These T cell receptor beta chains were read from a single sample in a study of T cell responses to AZD1222 COVID-19 vaccine. Method: immunoSEQ multiplex PCR; TCRdb's copy keeps in-frame clones and lacks some. The sample includes around 44,000 clones, 80% to 90% of them seen just once. The source material was peripheral blood, sampled 28 days after the second AZD1222 dose. The receptors were gathered from an adult who received the AZD1222 COVID-19 vaccine. Each CDR3 is given with its conserved first and last residue. D genes are given only for firm matches. Some rows mark clone size as missing; the rest say once, few, many or name a class of expanded clone.

>TRBJ2-1|TRBV24-1|NA|once
CATSDGTEHSAKQFF
TGTGCCACCAGTGATGGGACGGAGCACTCCGCAAAGCAGTTCTTC
>TRBJ2-1|TRBV4-2|TRBD2|NA
CASSQDRGRGSSYNEQFF
TGTGCCAGCAGCCAAGATCGCGGGCGGGGGAGCTCCTACAATGAGCAGTTCTTC
>TRBJ1-1|TRBV2|NA|once
CASSERRQGSTTEAFF
TGTGCCAGCAGTGAAAGGAGGCAGGGTTCGACCACTGAAGCTTTCTTT
>TRBJ2-7|TRBV5-5|TRBD1|once
CASSFDTGGQYEQYF
TGTGCCAGCAGCTTCGACACAGGGGGCCAATACGAGCAGTACTTC
>TRBJ1-2|TRBV7-6|NA|NA
CASSLATGTYGYTF
TGTGCCAGCAGCTTAGCCACAGGCACCTATGGCTACACCTTC
>TRBJ1-1|TRBV7-3|NA|NA
CASSRTGGTEAFF
TGTGCCAGCAGCCGGACCGGGGGGACTGAAGCTTTCTTT
>TRBJ1-5|TRBV13|NA|few
CASSLGGAREDQPQHF
TGTGCCAGCAGCTTAGGAGGGGCACGGGAAGATCAGCCCCAGCATTTT
>TRBJ1-5|TRBV28|NA|NA
CASSPGGSSFNQPQHF
TGTGCCAGCAGTCCCGGGGGCAGCTCTTTCAATCAGCCCCAGCATTTT
>TRBJ1-5|TRBV7-2|TRBD1|NA
CASSSGQGSQPQHF
TGTGCCAGCAGCTCAGGACAGGGTAGCCAGCCCCAGCATTTT
>TRBJ1-2|TRBV11-3|TRBD1|NA
CASSYGQDYGYTF
TGTGCCAGCAGCTACGGACAGGACTATGGCTACACCTTC
>TRBJ1-5|TRBV4-1|NA|few
CASSHGQTNQPQHF
TGCGCCAGCAGCCATGGACAAACAAATCAGCCCCAGCATTTT
>TRBJ2-3|TRBV5-8|TRBD2|NA
CASSFTGTSGTDTQYF
TGTGCCAGCAGCTTTACCGGGACTAGCGGTACAGATACGCAGTATTTT
>TRBJ1-2|TRBV19|NA|NA
CASSTRDYGYTF
TGTGCCAGTAGTACTAGGGATTATGGCTACACCTTC
>TRBJ2-7|TRBV6-5|NA|NA
CASSSRGSGQLEQYF
TGTGCCAGCAGTAGCCGGGGGTCCGGACAGCTCGAGCAGTACTTC
>TRBJ2-2|TRBV10-2|NA|NA
CASSGGSWIPSTGELFF
TGCGCCAGCAGTGGAGGATCGTGGATTCCAAGCACCGGGGAGCTGTTTTTT
>TRBJ2-1|TRBV7-2|TRBD2|NA
CASSRSAGGEQFF
TGTGCCAGCAGCCGCTCCGCGGGGGGTGAGCAGTTCTTC
>TRBJ2-7|TRBV19|TRBD2|NA
CASAPTSANDYEQYF
TGTGCCAGCGCGCCAACTAGCGCCAACGACTACGAGCAGTACTTC
>TRBJ2-5|TRBV7-7|NA|NA
CASSFGDRNQETQYF
TGTGCCAGCAGCTTCGGGGACCGGAATCAAGAGACCCAGTACTTC
>TRBJ1-1|TRBV20-1|NA|NA
CSASWGTEAFF
TGCAGTGCTAGCTGGGGCACTGAAGCTTTCTTT
>TRBJ1-1|TRBV7-9|NA|NA
CASSLGGQKNTEAFF
TGTGCCAGCAGCTTAGGCGGACAGAAGAACACTGAAGCTTTCTTT
>TRBJ2-7|TRBV7-2|NA|NA
CASSLTSGRRGVYEQYF
TGTGCCAGCAGCTTAACCTCGGGCAGGAGAGGTGTCTACGAGCAGTACTTC
>TRBJ1-1|TRBV28|NA|NA
CASSPDRFTEAFF
TGTGCCAGCAGTCCAGACAGGTTCACTGAAGCTTTCTTT
>TRBJ2-5|TRBV10-3|NA|once
CAISEAVGTETQYF
TGTGCCATCAGTGAGGCGGTGGGAACAGAGACCCAGTACTTC
>TRBJ1-2|TRBV9|TRBD1|NA
CASKRDREVYGYTF
TGTGCCAGCAAAAGGGACAGGGAAGTATATGGCTACACCTTC
>TRBJ1-2|TRBV5-5|NA|once
CASSSLGGAEGYTF
TGTGCCAGCAGCTCCTTGGGGGGCGCGGAAGGCTACACCTTC
>TRBJ2-7|TRBV7-9|NA|once
CASTTDYSYEQYF
TGTGCCAGCACCACCGACTACTCCTACGAGCAGTACTTC
>TRBJ2-7|TRBV29-1|TRBD2|NA
CSVALLAGVDEQYF
TGCAGCGTGGCCTTGCTAGCGGGAGTGGACGAGCAGTACTTC
>TRBJ2-7|TRBV18|NA|NA
CASSLDFRDPGTYEQYF
TGTGCCAGCTCACTTGACTTCCGGGACCCAGGGACCTACGAGCAGTACTTC
>TRBJ2-5|TRBV5-1|NA|NA
CASSLLGGETQYF
TGCGCCAGCTCGCTTTTGGGCGGAGAGACCCAGTACTTC
>TRBJ2-7|TRBV7-6|NA|NA
CASSHRDKSGEQYF
TGTGCCAGCAGCCACCGGGACAAAAGTGGCGAGCAGTACTTC
>TRBJ2-7|TRBV19|TRBD1|once
CASSFPGTGPYEQYF
TGTGCCAGTAGTTTCCCCGGGACAGGGCCATACGAGCAGTACTTC
>TRBJ2-1|TRBV14|NA|NA
CASTPRGFYNEQFF
TGTGCCAGCACCCCGCGGGGCTTTTACAATGAGCAGTTCTTC
>TRBJ2-7|TRBV11-3|NA|NA
CASSPQQASYEQYF
TGTGCCAGCAGCCCACAGCAGGCCTCCTACGAGCAGTACTTC
>TRBJ1-1|TRBV9|NA|NA
CASSVGGRNTEAFF
TGTGCCAGCAGCGTAGGGGGGCGAAACACTGAAGCTTTCTTT
>TRBJ2-7|TRBV2|TRBD2|NA
CASTRTSVTYEQYF
TGTGCCAGCACGCGGACTAGCGTTACCTACGAGCAGTACTTC
>TRBJ1-5|TRBV27|TRBD1|NA
CASSLTGGERQPQHF
TGTGCCAGCAGTTTAACAGGGGGCGAGAGGCAGCCCCAGCATTTT
>TRBJ2-3|TRBV12-5|NA|NA
CASGLARDPYTDTQYF
TGTGCTAGTGGTTTGGCCAGGGACCCCTACACAGATACGCAGTATTTT
>TRBJ2-7|TRBV2|TRBD2|NA
CASRDPGLAYEQYF
TGTGCCAGCAGGGACCCGGGACTAGCCTACGAGCAGTACTTC
>TRBJ2-2|TRBV9|TRBD2|NA
CASSVGLAGGGTGELFF
TGTGCCAGCAGCGTAGGGCTAGCGGGAGGTGGCACCGGGGAGCTGTTTTTT
>TRBJ2-3|TRBV28|NA|NA
CASSLATDTQYF
TGTGCCAGCAGTCTAGCCACAGATACGCAGTATTTT
>TRBJ2-7|TRBV24-1|TRBD2|few
CATSDPSSGRSYEQYF
TGTGCCACCAGTGACCCCTCTAGCGGGAGGTCCTACGAGCAGTACTTC
>TRBJ2-7|TRBV9|NA|NA
CASSVGVAAYEQYF
TGTGCCAGCAGCGTAGGGGTAGCGGCCTACGAGCAGTACTTC
>TRBJ1-2|TRBV7-9|NA|NA
CASSLGDRLNYGYTF
TGTGCCAGCAGCTTAGGGGACCGACTTAACTATGGCTACACCTTC
>TRBJ1-1|TRBV2|TRBD1|NA
CASSGQGNTEAFF
TGTGCCAGCAGCGGACAGGGGAACACTGAAGCTTTCTTT
>TRBJ1-5|TRBV7-9|TRBD1|NA
CASSLQGDQPQHF
TGTGCCAGCAGCTTACAGGGGGATCAGCCCCAGCATTTT